Sequencing of this TCR beta chain was carried out in a study of T-cell reconstitution after alpha-beta-depleted transplantation in children. Germline V CDR1 and CDR2: SEHNR, FQNEAQ (reference sequence). The CDR3 has 16 amino acids. Trimming pared 1 base from V and 1 base from J, leaving 13 bases between. Preparation of the TCRbeta library involved a method that used unique molecular identifiers. TCRdb fed the PCR reads into MiXCR, producing one record per CDR3 protein. The sample records more than 60,000 distinct CDR3 sequences, about 7% being singletons. This sample comprised PBMCs from the stem cell graft donor, obtained from the stem cell graft. The receptor's source is a human donor who donated a stem cell graft to a child with acute lymphoblastic leukemia. V usage is TRBV7-9 and J usage is TRBJ1-1; TRBD1 might be the D (6 bases). The chain's CDR3 is CASSLGQGIKNTEAFF. The CDR3 DNA follows: TGTGCCAGCAGCTTAGGTCAGGGGATTAAGAACACTGAAGCTTTCTTT.